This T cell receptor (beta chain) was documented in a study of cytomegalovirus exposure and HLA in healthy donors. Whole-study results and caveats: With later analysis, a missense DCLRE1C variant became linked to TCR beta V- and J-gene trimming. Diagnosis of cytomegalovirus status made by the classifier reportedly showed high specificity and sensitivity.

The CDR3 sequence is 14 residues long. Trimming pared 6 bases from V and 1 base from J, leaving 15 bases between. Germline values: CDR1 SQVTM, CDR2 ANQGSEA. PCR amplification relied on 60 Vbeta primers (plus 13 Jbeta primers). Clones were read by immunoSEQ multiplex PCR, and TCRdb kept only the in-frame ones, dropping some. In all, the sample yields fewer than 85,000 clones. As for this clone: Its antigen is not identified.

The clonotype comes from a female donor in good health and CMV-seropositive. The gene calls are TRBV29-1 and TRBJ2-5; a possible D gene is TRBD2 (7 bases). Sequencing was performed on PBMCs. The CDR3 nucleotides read TGCAGCGTGACGGGGGGCTTAGTCCAAGAGACCCAGTACTTC. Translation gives CSVTGGLVQETQYF. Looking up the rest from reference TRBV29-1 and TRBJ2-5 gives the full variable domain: SAVISQKPSRDICQRGTSLTIQCQVDSQVTMMFWYRQQPGQSLTLIATANQGSEATYESGFVIDKFPISRPNLTFSTLTVSNMSPEDSSIYLCSVTGGLVQETQYFGPGTRLLVL.